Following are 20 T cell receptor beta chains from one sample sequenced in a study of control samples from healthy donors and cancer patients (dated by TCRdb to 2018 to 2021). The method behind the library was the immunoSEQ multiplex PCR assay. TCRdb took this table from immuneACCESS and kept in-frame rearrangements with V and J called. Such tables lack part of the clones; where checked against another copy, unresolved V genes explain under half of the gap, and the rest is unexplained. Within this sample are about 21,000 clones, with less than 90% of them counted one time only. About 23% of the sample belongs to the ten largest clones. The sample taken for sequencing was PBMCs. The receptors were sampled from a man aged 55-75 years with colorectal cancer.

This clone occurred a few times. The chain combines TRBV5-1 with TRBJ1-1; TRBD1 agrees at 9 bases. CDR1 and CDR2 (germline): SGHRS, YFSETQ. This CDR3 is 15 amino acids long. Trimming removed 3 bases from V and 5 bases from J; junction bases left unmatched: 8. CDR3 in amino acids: CASSSPDRGYTEAFF. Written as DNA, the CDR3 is TGCGCCAGCAGCTCCCCGGACAGGGGTTATACTGAAGCTTTCTTT.

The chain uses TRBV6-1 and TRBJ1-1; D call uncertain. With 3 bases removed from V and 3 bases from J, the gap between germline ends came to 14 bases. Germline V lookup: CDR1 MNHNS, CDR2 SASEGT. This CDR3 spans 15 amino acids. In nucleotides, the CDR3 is TGTGCCAGCAGTGAGGTTGCAGGCGGTCACACTGAAGCTTTCTTT. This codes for CASSEVAGGHTEAFF.

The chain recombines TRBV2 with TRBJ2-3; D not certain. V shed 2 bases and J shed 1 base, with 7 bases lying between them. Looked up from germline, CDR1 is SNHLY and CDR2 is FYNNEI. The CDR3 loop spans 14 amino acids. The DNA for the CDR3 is TGTGCCAGCAGTGAACTAAGCGGCACAGATACGCAGTATTTT. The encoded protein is CASSELSGTDTQYF.

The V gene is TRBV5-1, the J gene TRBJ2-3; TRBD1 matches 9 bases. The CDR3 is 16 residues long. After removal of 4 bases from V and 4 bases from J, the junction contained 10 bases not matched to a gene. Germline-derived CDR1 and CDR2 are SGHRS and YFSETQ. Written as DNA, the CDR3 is TGCGCCAGCAGCCTCGAGGACAGGGGCGGGTCAGATACGCAGTATTTT. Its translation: CASSLEDRGGSDTQYF.

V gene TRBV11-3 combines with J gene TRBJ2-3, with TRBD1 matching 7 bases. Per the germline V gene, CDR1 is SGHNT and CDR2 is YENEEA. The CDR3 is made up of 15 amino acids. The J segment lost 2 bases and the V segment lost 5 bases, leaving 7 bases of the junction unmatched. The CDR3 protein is CASSPTGKYTDTQYF. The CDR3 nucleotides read TGTGCCAGCAGCCCGACAGGGAAATACACAGATACGCAGTATTTT.

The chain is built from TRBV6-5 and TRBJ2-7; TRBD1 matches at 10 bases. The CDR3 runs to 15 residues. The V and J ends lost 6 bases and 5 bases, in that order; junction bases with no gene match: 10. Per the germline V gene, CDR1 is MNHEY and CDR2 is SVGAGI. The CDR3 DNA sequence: TGTGCCAGCAGGGACCGGGACAGGGGTACCGACGAGCAGTACTTC. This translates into CASRDRDRGTDEQYF.

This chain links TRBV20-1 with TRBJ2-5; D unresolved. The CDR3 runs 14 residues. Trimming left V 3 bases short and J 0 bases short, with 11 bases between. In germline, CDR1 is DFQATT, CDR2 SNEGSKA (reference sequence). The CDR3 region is CSASVISDQETQYF. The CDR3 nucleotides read TGCAGTGCTAGTGTAATCTCTGACCAAGAGACCCAGTACTTC.

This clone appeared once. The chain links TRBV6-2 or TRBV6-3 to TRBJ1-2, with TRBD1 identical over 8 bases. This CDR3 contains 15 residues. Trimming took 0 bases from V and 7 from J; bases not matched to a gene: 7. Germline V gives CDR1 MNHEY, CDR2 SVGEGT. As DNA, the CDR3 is TGTGCCAGCAGTTACTCGGGGGGACAGGTTGTTGGCTACACCTTC. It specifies CASSYSGGQVVGYTF.

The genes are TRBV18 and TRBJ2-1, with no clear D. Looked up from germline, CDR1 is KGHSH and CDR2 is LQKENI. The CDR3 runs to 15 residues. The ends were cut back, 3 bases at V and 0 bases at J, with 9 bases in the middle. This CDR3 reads CASSPDRSSYNEQFF. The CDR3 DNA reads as TGTGCCAGCTCACCCGACCGGAGCTCCTACAATGAGCAGTTCTTC.

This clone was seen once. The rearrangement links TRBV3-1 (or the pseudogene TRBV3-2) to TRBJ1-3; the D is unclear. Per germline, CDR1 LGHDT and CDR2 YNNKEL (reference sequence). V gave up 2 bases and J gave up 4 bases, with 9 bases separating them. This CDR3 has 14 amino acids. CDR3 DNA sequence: TGTGCCAGCAGCCAAATAGATGAGGGAAACACCATATATTTT. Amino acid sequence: CASSQIDEGNTIYF.

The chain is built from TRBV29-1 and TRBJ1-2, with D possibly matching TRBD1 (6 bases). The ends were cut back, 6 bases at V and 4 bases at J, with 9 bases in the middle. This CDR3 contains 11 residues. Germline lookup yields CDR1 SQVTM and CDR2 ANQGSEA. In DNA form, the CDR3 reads TGCAGCGTGGGACAAATCTATGGCTACACCTTC. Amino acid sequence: CSVGQIYGYTF.

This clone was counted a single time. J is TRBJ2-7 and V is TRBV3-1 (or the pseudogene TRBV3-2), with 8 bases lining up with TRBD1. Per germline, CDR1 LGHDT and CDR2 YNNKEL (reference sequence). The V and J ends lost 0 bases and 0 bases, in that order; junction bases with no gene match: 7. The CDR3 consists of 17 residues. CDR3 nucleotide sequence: TGTGCCAGCAGCCAAGAACGGGACAGGAGACGCTCCTACGAGCAGTACGTC. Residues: CASSQERDRRRSYEQYV.

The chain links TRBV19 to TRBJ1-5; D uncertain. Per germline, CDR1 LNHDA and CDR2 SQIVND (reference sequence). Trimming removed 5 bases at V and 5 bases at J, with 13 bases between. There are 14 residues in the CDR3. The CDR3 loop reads CASSPGLVDQPQHF. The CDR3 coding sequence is TGTGCCAGTAGTCCCGGACTTGTCGATCAGCCCCAGCATTTT.

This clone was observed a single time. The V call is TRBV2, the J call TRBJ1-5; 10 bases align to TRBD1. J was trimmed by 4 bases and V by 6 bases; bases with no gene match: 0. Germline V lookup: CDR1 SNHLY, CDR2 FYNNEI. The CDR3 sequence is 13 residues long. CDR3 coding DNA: TGTGCCAGCAGGGGACAGGGGAATCAGCCCCAGCATTTT. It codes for CASRGQGNQPQHF.

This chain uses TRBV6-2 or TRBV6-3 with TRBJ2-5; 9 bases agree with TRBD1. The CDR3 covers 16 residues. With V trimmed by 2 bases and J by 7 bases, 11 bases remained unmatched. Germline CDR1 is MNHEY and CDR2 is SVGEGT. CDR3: CASSYDWDREAGTQYF. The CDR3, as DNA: TGTGCCAGCAGTTACGACTGGGACAGGGAGGCTGGGACCCAGTACTTC.

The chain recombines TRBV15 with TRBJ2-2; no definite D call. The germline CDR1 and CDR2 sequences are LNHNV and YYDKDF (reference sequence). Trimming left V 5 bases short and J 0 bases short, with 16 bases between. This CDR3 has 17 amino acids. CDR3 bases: TGTGCCACCAGCGGAATTATACAGAAAGCGAACACCGGGGAGCTGTTTTTT. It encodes CATSGIIQKANTGELFF.

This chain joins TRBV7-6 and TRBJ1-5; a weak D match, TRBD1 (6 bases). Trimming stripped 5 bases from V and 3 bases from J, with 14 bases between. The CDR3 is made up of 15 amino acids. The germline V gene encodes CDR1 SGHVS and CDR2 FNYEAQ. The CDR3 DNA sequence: TGTGCCAGCAGCCCCTTGGGGGGGCCCAATCAGCCCCAGCATTTT. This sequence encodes CASSPLGGPNQPQHF.

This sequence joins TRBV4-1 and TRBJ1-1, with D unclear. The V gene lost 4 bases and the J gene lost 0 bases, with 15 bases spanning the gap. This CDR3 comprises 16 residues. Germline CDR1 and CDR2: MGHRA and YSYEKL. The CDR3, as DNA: TGCGCCAGCAGCCCGACGGGCCTTTTAATGAACACTGAAGCTTTCTTT. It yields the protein CASSPTGLLMNTEAFF.

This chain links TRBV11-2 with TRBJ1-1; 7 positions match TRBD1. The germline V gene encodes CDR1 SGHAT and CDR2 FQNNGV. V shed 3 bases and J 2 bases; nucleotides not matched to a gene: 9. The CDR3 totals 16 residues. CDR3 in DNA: TGTGCCAGCAGCTTTATCCCCCAGGGGGTAAACACTGAAGCTTTCTTT. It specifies CASSFIPQGVNTEAFF.

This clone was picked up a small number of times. CDR3 loop: CASSPHAGQGGQKEQYF. In DNA form, the CDR3 reads TGTGCCAGCAGCCCCCACGCTGGACAGGGAGGTCAAAAGGAGCAGTACTTC. The V and J genes are TRBV3-1 (or the pseudogene TRBV3-2) and TRBJ2-7, with TRBD1 identical over 8 bases. Losses at the gene ends were 4 bases for V and 7 bases for J; bases not matched to a gene: 18. There are 17 residues in the CDR3. Germline CDR1 LGHDT, CDR2 YNNKEL (reference sequence).